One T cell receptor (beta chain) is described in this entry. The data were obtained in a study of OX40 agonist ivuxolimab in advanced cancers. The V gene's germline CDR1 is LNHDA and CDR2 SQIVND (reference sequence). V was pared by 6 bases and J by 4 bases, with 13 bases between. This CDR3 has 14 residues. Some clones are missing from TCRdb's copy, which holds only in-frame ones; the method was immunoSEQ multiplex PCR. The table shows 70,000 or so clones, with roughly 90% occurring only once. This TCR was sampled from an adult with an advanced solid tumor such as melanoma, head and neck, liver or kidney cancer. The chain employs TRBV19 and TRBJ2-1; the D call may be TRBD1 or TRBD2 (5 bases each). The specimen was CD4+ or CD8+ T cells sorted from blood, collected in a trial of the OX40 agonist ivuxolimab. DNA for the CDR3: TGTGCCAGTAGGCGGGCCAGGGAGTACAATGAGCAGTTCTTC. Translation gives CASRRAREYNEQFF.